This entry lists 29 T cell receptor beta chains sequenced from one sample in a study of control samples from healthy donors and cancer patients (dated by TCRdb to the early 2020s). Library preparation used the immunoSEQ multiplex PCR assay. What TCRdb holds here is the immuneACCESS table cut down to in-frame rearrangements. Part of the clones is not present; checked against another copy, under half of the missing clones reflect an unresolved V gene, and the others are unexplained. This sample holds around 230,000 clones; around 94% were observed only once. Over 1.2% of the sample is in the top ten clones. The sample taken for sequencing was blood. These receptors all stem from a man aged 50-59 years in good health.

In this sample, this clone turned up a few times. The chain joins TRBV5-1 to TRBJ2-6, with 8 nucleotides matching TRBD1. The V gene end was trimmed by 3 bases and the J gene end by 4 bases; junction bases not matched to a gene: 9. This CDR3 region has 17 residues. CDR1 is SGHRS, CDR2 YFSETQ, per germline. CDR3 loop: CASSSYLGTGGANVLTF. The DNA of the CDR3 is TGCGCCAGCAGCTCCTACCTAGGGACAGGCGGGGCCAACGTCCTGACTTTC.

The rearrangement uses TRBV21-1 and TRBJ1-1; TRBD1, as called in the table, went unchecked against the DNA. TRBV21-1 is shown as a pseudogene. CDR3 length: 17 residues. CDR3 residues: CASSTRGPGTGNTEAFF. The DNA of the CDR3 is TGTGCCAGCAGCACACGAGGTCCCGGGACAGGGAACACTGAAGCTTTCTTT.

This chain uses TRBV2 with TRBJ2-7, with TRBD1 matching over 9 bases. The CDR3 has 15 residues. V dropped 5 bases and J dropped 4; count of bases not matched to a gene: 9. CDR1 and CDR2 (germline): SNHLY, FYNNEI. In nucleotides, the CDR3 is TGTGCCAGCAGTTCGGACAGGGGCGGTTGGTACGAGCAGTACTTC. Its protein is CASSSDRGGWYEQYF.

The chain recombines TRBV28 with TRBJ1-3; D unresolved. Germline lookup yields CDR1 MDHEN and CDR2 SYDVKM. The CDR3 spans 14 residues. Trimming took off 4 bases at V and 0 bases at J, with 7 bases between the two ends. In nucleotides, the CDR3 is TGTGCCAGCAGTTCGGGGAGCTCTGGAAACACCATATATTTT. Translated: CASSSGSSGNTIYF.

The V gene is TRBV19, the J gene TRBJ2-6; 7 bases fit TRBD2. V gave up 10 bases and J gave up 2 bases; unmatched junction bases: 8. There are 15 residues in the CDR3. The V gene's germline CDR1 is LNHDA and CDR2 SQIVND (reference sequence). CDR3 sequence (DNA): TGTGCCACTAGGGAGGGGCAGGCTGGGGCCAACGTCCTGACTTTC. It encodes CATREGQAGANVLTF.

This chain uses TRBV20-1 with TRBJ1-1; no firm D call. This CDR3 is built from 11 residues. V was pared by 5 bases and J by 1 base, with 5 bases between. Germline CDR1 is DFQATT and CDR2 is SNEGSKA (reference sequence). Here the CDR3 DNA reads TGCAGTGCTCTAAGGAACACTGAAGCTTTCTTT. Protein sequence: CSALRNTEAFF.

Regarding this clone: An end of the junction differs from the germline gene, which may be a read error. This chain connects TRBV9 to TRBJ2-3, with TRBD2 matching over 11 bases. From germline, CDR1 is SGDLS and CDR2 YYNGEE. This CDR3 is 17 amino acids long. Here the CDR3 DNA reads TGTGCCAGCAGCGTAGGCGTAGCGGGGGGGATCACAGCTACGCAGTATTTT. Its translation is CASSVGVAGGITATQYF.

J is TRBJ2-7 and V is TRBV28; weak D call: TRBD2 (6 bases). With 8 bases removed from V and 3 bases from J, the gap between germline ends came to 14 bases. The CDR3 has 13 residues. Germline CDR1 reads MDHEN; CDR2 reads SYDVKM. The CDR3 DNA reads TGTGCCAGCGGATTAGCGGAATACTACGAGCAGTACTTC. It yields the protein CASGLAEYYEQYF.

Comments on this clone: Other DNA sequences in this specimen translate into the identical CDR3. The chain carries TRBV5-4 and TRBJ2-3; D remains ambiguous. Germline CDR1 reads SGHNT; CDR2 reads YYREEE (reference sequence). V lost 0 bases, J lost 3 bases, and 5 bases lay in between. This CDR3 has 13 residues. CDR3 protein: CASSLAGTDTQYF. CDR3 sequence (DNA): TGTGCCAGCAGCTTGGCCGGGACAGATACGCAGTATTTT.

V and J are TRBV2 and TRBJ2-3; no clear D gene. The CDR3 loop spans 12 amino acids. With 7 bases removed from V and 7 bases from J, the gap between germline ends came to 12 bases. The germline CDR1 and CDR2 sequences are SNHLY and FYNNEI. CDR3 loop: CASIRPGHTQYF. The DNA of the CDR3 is TGTGCCAGCATCCGACCCGGCCATACGCAGTATTTT.

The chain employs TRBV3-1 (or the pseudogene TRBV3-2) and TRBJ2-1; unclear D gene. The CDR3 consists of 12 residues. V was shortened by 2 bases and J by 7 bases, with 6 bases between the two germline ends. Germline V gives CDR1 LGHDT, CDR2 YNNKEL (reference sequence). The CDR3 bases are TGTGCCAGCAGCCAATACGGGAATGAGCAGTTCTTC. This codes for CASSQYGNEQFF.

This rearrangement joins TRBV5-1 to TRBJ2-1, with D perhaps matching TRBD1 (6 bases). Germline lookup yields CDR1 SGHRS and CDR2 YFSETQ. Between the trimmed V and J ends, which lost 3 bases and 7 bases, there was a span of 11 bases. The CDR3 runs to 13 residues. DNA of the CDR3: TGCGCCAGCAGCTCCAGGGGTGTAAATGAGCAGTTCTTC. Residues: CASSSRGVNEQFF. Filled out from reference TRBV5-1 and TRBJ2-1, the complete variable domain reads KAGVTQTPRYLIKTRGQQVTLSCSPISGHRSVSWYQQTPGQGLQFLFEYFSETQRNKGNFPGRFSGRQFSNSRSEMNVSTLELGDSALYLCASSSRGVNEQFFGPGTRLTVL.

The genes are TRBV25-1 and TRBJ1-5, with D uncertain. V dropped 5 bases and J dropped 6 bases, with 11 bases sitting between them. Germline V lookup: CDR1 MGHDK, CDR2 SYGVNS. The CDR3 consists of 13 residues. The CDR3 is CASSRGSVQPQHF. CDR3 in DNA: TGTGCCAGCAGTAGAGGGTCTGTTCAGCCCCAGCATTTT.

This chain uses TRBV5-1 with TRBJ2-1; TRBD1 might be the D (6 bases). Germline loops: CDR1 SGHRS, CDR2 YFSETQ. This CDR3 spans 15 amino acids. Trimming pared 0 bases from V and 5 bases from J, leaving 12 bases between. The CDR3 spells CASSLGTGTHNEQFF. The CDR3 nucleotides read TGCGCCAGCAGCTTGGGTACCGGGACACACAATGAGCAGTTCTTC.

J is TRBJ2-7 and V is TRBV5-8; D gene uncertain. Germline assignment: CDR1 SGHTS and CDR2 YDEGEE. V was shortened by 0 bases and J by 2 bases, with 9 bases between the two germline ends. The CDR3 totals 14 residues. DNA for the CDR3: TGTGCCAGCAGCTTGGGAGTACAGACCTACGAGCAGTACGTC. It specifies CASSLGVQTYEQYV.

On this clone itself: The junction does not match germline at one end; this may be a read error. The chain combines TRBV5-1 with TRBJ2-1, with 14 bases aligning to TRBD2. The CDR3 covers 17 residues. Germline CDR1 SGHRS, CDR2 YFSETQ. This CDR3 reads CASSLGLAGVQTNEQFF. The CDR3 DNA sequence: TGCGCCAGCAGTTTGGGACTAGCGGGGGTGCAAACCAATGAGCAGTTCTTC.

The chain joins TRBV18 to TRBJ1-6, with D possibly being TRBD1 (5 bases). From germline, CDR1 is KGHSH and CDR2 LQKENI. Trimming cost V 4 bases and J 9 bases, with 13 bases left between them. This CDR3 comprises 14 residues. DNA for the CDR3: TGTGCCAGCTCACAAGGACAAGGGCGTTCACCCCTCCACTTT. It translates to CASSQGQGRSPLHF.

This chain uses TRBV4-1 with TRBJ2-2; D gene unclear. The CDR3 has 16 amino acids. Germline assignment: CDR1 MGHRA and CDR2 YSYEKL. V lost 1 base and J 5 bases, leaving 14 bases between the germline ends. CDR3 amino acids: CASSQVSGWGTGELFF. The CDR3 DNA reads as TGCGCCAGCAGCCAAGTGAGTGGCTGGGGAACCGGGGAGCTGTTTTTT.

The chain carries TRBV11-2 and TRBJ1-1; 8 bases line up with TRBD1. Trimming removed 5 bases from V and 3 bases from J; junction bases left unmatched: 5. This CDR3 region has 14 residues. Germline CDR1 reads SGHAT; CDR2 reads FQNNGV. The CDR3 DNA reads TGTGCCAGCAGCAACAGGGGGATAGACACTGAAGCTTTCTTT. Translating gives CASSNRGIDTEAFF.

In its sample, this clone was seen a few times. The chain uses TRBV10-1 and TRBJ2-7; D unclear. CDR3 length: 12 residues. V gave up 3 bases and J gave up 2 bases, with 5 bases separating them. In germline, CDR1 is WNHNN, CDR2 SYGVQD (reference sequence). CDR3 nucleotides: TGCGCCAGCAGTGAAGGAACCTACGAGCAGTACGTC. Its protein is CASSEGTYEQYV.

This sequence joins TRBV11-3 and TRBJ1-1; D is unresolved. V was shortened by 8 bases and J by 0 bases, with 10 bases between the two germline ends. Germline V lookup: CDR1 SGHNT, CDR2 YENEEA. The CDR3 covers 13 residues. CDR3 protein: CASSRGLNTEAFF. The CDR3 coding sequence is TGTGCCAGCTCTCGAGGGTTGAACACTGAAGCTTTCTTT.

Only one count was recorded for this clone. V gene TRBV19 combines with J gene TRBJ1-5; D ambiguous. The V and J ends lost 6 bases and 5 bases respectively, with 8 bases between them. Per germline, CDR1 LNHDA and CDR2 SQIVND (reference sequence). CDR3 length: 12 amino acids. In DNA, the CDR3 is TGTGCCAGTAGCAGAAGGGATCAGCCCCAGCATTTT. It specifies CASSRRDQPQHF.

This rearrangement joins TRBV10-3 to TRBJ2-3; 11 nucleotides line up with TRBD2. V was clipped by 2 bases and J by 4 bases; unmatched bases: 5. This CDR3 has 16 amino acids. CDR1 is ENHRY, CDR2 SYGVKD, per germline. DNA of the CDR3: TGTGCCATCAGTGAGATTAGCGGGGGGGCTTCAGATACGCAGTATTTT. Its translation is CAISEISGGASDTQYF.

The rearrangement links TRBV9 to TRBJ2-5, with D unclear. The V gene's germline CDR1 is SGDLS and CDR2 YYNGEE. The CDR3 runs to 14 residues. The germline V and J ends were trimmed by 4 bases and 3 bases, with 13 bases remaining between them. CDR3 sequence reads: CASSFSSSKETQYF. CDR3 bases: TGTGCCAGCAGCTTTAGTAGTAGTAAAGAGACCCAGTACTTC.

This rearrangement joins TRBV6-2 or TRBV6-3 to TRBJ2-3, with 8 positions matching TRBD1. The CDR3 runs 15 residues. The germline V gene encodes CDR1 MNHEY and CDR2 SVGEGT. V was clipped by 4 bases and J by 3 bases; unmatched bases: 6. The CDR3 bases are TGTGCCAGCAGTTGGACAGGGAGAGGTACAGATACGCAGTATTTT. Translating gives CASSWTGRGTDTQYF.

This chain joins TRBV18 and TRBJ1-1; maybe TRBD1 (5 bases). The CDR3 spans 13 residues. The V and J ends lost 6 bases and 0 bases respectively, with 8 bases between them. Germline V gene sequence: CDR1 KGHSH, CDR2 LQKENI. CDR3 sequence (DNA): TGTGCCAGCTCCCGGGACGTGAACACTGAAGCTTTCTTT. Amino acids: CASSRDVNTEAFF. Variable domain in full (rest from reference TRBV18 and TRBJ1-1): NAGVMQNPRHLVRRRGQEARLRCSPMKGHSHVYWYRQLPEEGLKFMVYLQKENIIDESGMPKERFSAEFPKEGPSILRIQQVVRGDSAAYFCASSRDVNTEAFFGQGTRLTVV.

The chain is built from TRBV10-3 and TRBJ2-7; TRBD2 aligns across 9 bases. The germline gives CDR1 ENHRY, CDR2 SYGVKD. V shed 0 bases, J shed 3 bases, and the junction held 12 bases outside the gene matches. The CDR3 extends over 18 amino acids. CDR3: CAISESQGKSGGHYEQYF. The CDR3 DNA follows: TGTGCCATCAGTGAGTCTCAGGGCAAAAGCGGGGGGCACTACGAGCAGTACTTC.

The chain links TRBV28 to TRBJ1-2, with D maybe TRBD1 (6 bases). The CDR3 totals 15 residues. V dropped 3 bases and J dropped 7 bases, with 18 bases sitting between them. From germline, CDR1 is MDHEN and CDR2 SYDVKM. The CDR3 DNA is TGTGCCAGCAGTTTGTCAGGGGCGGTTCGGGTTGGCTACACCTTC. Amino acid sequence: CASSLSGAVRVGYTF.

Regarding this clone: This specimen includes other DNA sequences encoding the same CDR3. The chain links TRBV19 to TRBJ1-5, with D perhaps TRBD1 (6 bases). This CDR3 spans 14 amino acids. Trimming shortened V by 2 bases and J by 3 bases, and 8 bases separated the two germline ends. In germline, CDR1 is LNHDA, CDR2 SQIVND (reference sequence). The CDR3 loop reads CASSIRGSNQPQHF. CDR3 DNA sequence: TGTGCCAGTAGTATAAGGGGGTCCAATCAGCCCCAGCATTTT.